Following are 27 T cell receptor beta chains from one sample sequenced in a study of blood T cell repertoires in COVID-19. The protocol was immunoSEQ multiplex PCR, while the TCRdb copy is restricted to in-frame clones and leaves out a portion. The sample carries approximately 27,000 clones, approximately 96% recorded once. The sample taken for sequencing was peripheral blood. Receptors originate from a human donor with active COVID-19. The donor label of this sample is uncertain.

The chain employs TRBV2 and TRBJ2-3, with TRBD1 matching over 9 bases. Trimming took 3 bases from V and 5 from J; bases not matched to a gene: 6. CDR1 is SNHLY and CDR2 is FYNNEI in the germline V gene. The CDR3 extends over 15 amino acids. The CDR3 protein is CASSDDRGRGDTQYF. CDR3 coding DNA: TGTGCCAGCAGTGATGACAGGGGGAGGGGAGATACGCAGTATTTT.

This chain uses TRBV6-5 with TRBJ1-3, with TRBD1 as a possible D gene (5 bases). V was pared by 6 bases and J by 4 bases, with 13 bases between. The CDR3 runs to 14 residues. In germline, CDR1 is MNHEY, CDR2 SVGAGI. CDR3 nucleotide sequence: TGTGCCAGCAGCCACCAGGGTTCAGGAAACACCATATATTTT. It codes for CASSHQGSGNTIYF.

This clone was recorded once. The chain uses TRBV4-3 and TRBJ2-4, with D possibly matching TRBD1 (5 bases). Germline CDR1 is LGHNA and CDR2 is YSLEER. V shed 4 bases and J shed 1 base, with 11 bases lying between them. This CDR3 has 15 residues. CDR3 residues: CASSRQGEAKNIQYF. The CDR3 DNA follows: TGCGCCAGCAGCCGGCAGGGTGAGGCCAAAAACATTCAGTACTTC.

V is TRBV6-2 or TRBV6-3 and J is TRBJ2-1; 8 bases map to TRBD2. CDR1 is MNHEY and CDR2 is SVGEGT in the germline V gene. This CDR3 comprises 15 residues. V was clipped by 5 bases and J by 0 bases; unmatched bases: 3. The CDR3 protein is CASSQSGSSYNEQFF. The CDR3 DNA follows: TGTGCCAGCAGTCAAAGCGGGAGCTCCTACAATGAGCAGTTCTTC.

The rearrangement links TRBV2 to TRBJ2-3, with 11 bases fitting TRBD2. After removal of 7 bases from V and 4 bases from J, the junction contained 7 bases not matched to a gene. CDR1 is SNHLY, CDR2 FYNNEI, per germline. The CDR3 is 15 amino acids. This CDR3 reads CASMELAGGADTQYF. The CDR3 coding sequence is TGTGCCAGCATGGAATTAGCGGGAGGGGCAGATACGCAGTATTTT.

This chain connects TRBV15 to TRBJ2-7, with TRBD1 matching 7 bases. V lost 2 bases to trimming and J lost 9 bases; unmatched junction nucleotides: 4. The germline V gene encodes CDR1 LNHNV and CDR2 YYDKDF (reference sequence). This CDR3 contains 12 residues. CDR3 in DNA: TGTGCCACCAGCAGAAAAGGGGACAGGCAGTACTTC. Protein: CATSRKGDRQYF.

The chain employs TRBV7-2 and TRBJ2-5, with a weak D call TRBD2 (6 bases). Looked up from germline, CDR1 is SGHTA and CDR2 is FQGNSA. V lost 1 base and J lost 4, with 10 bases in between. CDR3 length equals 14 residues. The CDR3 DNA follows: TGTGCCAGCAGCTTAGGGGGGGTCGGAGAGACCCAGTACTTC. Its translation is CASSLGGVGETQYF.

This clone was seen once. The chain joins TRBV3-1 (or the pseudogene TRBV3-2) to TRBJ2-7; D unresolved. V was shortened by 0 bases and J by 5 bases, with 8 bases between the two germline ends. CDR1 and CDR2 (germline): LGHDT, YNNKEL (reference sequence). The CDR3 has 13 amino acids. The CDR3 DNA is TGTGCCAGCAGCCAAGATAGTTACCACGAGCAGTACTTC. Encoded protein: CASSQDSYHEQYF.

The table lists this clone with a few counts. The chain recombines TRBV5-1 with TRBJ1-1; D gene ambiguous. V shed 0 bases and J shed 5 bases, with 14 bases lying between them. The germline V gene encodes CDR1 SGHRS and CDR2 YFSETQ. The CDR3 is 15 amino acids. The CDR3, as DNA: TGCGCCAGCAGCTTGGTGCACGTCTCACTAACTGAAGCTTTCTTT. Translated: CASSLVHVSLTEAFF.

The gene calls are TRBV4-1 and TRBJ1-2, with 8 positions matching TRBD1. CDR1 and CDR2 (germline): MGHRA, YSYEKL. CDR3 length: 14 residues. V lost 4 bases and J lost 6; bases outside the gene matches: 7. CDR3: CASSRQGIGDGYTF. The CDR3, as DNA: TGCGCCAGCAGCCGACAGGGGATTGGCGATGGCTACACCTTC.

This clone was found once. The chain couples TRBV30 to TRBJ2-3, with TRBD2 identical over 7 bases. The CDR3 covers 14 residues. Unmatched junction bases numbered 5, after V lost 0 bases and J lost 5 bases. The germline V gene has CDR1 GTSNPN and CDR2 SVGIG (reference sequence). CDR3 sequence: CAWSVRGGQDTQYF. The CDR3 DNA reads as TGTGCCTGGAGTGTACGCGGGGGTCAAGATACGCAGTATTTT.

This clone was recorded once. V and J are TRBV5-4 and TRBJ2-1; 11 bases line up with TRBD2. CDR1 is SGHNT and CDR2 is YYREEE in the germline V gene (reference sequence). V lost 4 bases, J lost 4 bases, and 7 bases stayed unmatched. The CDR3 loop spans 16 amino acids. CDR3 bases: TGTGCCAGCAGCGGGGGGACTAGCGGAACATACAATGAGCAGTTCTTC. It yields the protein CASSGGTSGTYNEQFF.

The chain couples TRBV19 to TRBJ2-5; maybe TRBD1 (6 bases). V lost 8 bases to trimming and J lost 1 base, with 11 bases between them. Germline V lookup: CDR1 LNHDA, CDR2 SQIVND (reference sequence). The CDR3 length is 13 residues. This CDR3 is CASAQGRQETQYF. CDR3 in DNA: TGTGCCAGTGCTCAGGGGCGCCAAGAGACCCAGTACTTC.

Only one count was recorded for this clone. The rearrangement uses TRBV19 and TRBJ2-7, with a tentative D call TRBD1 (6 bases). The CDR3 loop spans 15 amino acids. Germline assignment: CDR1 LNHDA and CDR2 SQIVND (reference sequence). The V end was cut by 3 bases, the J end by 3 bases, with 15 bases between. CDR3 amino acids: CASSIGGLSNYEQYF. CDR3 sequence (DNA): TGTGCCAGTAGTATTGGGGGCCTTTCGAACTACGAGCAGTACTTC.

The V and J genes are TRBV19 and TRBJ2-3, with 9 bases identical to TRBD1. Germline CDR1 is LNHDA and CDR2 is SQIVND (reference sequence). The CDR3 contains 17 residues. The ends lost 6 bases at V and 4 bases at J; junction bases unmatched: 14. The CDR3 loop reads CASRIWDRAWAADTQYF. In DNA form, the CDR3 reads TGTGCCAGTAGGATATGGGACAGGGCATGGGCGGCAGATACGCAGTATTTT.

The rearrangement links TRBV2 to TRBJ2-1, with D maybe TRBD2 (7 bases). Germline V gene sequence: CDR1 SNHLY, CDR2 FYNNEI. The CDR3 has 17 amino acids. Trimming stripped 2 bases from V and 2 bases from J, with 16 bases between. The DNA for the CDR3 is TGTGCCAGCAGTGAATATCTAGGGGGAGGGACCTACAATGAGCAGTTCTTC. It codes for CASSEYLGGGTYNEQFF.

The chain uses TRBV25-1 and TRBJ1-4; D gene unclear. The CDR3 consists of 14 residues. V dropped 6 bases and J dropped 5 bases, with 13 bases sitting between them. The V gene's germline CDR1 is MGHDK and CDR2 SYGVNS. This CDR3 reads CASSAKNQNEKLFF. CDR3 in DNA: TGTGCCAGCAGCGCGAAAAATCAAAATGAAAAACTGTTTTTT.

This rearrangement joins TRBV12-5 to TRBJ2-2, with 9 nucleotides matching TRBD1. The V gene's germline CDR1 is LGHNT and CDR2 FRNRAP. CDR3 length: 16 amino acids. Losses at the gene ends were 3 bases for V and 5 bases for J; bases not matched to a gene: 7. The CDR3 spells CASGFYRGQGTGELFF. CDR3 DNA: TGTGCTAGTGGTTTTTACAGGGGGCAAGGGACCGGGGAGCTGTTTTTT.

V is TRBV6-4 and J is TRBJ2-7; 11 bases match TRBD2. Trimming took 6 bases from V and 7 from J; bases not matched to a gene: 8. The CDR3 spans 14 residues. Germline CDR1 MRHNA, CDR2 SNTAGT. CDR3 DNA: TGTGCCAGCAGGCCTGAAGTAGCGGGAGGGGAGCAGTACTTC. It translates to CASRPEVAGGEQYF.

The CDR3 sequence: CASSGGRSSYEQYF. The CDR3 DNA reads as TGTGCCAGCTCGGGGGGCCGGAGCTCCTACGAGCAGTACTTC. This chain joins TRBV28 and TRBJ2-7, with D possibly TRBD2 on 7 matching bases. V dropped 8 bases and J dropped 0 bases, with 14 bases sitting between them. There are 14 residues in the CDR3. The germline V gene has CDR1 MDHEN and CDR2 SYDVKM.

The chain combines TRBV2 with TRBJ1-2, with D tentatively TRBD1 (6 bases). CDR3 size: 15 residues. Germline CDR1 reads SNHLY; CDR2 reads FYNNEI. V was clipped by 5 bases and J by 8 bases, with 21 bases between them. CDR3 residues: CASSLEGGRINGYTF. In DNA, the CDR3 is TGTGCCAGCAGTTTAGAAGGGGGACGGATCAACGGCTACACCTTC.

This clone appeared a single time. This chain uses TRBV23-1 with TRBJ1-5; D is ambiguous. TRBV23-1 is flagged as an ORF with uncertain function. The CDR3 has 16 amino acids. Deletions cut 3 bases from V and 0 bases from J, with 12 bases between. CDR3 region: CASSQLTQDSNQPQHF. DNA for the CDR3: TGCGCCAGCAGTCAGTTGACTCAAGATAGCAATCAGCCCCAGCATTTT.

This CDR3 is CSASLPYEQYF. CDR3 bases: TGCAGTGCTAGTCTCCCCTACGAGCAGTACTTC. This chain uses TRBV20-1 with TRBJ2-7; no definite D call. V shed 3 bases and J shed 2 bases, with 5 bases lying between them. The germline V gene has CDR1 DFQATT and CDR2 SNEGSKA (reference sequence). CDR3 size: 11 residues.

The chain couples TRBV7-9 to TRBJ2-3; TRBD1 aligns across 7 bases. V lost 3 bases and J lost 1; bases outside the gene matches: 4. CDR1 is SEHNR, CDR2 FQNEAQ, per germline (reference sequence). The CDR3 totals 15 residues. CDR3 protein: CASSFGQVGTDTQYF. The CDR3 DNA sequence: TGTGCCAGCAGCTTCGGACAGGTGGGCACAGATACGCAGTATTTT.

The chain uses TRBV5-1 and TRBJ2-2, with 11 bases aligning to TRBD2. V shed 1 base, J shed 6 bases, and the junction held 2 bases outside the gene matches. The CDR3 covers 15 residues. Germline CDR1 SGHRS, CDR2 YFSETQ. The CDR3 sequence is CASSLPSGGPGELFF. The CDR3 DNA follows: TGCGCCAGCAGCTTGCCTAGCGGGGGGCCCGGGGAGCTGTTTTTT.

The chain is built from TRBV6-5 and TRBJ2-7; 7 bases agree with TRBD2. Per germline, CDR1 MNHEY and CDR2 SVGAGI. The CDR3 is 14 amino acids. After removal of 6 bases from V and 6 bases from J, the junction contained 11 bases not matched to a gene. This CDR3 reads CASSPGTISPEQYF. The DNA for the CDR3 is TGTGCCAGCAGCCCCGGGACTATATCCCCCGAGCAGTACTTC.

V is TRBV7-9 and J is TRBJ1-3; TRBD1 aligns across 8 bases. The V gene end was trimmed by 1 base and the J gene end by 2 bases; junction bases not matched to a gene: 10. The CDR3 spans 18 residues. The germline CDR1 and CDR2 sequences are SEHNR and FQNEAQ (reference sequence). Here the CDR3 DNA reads TGTGCCAGCAGCTTAGTCAGGGGCCCGGACAGGGCTGGAAACACCATATATTTT. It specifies CASSLVRGPDRAGNTIYF.